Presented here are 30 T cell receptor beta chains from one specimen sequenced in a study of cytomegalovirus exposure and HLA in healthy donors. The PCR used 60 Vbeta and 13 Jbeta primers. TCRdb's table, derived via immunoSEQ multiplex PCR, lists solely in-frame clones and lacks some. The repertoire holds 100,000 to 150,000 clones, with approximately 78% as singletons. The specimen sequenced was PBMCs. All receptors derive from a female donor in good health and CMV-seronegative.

The CDR3 DNA reads TGTGCCAGCAGCTTGGGAGACAAAACCTACGAGCAGTACTTC. Translation gives CASSLGDKTYEQYF. This rearrangement joins TRBV13 to TRBJ2-7; tentatively, D is TRBD2 (5 bases). V was cut by 3 bases and J by 2 bases, with 11 bases left in between. Germline CDR1 and CDR2: PRHDT and FYEKMQ (reference sequence). The CDR3 is 14 residues long.

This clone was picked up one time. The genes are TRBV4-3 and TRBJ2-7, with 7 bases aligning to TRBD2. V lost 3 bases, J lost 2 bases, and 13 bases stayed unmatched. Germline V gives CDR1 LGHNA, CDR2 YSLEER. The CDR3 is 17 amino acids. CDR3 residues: CASSQIYSSGTAYEQYF. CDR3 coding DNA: TGCGCCAGCAGCCAGATTTATTCTAGCGGAACCGCCTACGAGCAGTACTTC.

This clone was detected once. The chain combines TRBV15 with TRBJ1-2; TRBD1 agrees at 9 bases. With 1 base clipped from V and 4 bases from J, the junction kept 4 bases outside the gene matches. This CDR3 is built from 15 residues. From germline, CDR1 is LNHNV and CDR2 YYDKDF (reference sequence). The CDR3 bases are TGTGCCACCAGCAGAGGAGGGACAGGGAGCTATGGCTACACCTTC. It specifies CATSRGGTGSYGYTF.

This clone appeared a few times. The CDR3 sequence is CASSFDRDQPQHF. The CDR3 DNA sequence: TGTGCCAGCAGTTTTGACCGGGATCAGCCCCAGCATTTT. The chain recombines TRBV27 with TRBJ1-5; D call uncertain. The length of the CDR3 is 13 residues. Germline V gene sequence: CDR1 MNHEY, CDR2 SMNVEV (reference sequence). Trimming stripped 3 bases from V and 5 bases from J, with 8 bases between.

CDR3 sequence: CASSSRDSYGYTF. In DNA form, the CDR3 reads TGTGCCAGCAGTTCACGGGACAGCTATGGCTACACCTTC. The chain combines TRBV28 with TRBJ1-2; 7 positions agree with TRBD1. This CDR3 has 13 amino acids. Germline-derived CDR1 and CDR2 are MDHEN and SYDVKM. V shed 4 bases and J 4 bases; nucleotides not matched to a gene: 3.

The CDR3 nucleotides are TGTGCCAGCTCACCACAGGGGACAGGGGTAGATGGCTACACCTTC. Translation: CASSPQGTGVDGYTF. V is TRBV18 and J is TRBJ1-2; 10 bases align to TRBD1. The CDR3 is 15 residues long. The germline gives CDR1 KGHSH, CDR2 LQKENI. The junction had 5 bases not matched to a gene; V was cut back by 1 base and J by 6 bases.

The DNA for the CDR3 is TGTGCCAGCAGCTTAGGGGGACTAGCGGCCGATACGCAGTATTTT. Its translation: CASSLGGLAADTQYF. This rearrangement joins TRBV7-9 to TRBJ2-3; 11 positions agree with TRBD2. Germline V lookup: CDR1 SEHNR, CDR2 FQNEAQ (reference sequence). The CDR3 has 15 amino acids. After removal of 1 base from V and 6 bases from J, the junction contained 3 bases not matched to a gene.

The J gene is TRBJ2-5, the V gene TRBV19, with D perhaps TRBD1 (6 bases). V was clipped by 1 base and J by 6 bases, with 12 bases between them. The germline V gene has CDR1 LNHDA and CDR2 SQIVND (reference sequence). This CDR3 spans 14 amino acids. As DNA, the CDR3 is TGTGCCAGTAGTATAGGGTCCAGGGGCCAGACCCAGTACTTC. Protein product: CASSIGSRGQTQYF. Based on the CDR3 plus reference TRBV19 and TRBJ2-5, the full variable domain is DGGITQSPKYLFRKEGQNVTLSCEQNLNHDAMYWYRQDPGQGLRLIYYSQIVNDFQKGDIAEGYSVSREKKESFPLTVTSAQKNPTAFYLCASSIGSRGQTQYFGPGTRLLVL.

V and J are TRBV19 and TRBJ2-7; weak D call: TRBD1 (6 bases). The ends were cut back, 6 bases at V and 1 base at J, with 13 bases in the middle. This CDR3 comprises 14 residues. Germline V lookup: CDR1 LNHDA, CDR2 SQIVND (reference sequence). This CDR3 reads CASRAHRDSYEQYF. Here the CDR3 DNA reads TGTGCCAGTAGGGCCCACAGGGATTCCTACGAGCAGTACTTC.

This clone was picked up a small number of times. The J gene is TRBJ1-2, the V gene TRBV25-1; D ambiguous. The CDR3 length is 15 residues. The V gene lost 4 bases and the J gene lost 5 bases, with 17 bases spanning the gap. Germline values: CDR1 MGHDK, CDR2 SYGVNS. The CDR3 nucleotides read TGTGCCAGCAGTGGTGGGCTTCAGGCGGGGTATGGCTACACCTTC. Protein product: CASSGGLQAGYGYTF.

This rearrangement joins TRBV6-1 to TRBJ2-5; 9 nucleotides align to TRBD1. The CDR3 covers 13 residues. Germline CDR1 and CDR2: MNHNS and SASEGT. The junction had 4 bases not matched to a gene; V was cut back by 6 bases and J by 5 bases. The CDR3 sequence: CASSRTGDETQYF. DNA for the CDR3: TGTGCCAGCAGCCGGACAGGGGACGAGACCCAGTACTTC.

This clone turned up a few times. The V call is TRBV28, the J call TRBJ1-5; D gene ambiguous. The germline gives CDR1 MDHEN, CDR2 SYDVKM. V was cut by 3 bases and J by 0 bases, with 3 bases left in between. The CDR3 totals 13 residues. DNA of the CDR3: TGTGCCAGCAGTTTTCTTAGCAATCAGCCCCAGCATTTT. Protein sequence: CASSFLSNQPQHF.

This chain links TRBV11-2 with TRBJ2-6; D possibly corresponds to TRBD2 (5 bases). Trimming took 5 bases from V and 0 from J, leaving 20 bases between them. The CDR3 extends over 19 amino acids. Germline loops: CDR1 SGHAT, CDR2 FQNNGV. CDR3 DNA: TGTGCCAGCAGCCCCCGCGGTCGGGGAATAAACTCTGGGGCCAACGTCCTGACTTTC. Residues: CASSPRGRGINSGANVLTF.

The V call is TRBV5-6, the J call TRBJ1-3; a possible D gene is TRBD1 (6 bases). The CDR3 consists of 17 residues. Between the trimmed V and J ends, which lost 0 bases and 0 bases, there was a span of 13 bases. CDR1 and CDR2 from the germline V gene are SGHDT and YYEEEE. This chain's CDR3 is CASSLAAGVPSGNTIYF. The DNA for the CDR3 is TGTGCCAGCAGCTTGGCTGCAGGGGTCCCCTCTGGAAACACCATATATTTT.

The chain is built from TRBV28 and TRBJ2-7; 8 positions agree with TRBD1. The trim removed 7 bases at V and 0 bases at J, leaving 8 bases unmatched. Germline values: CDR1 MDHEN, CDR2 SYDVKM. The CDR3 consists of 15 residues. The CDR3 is CASTPDRASSYEQYF. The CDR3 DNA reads TGTGCCAGCACCCCGGACAGGGCGAGCTCCTACGAGCAGTACTTC.

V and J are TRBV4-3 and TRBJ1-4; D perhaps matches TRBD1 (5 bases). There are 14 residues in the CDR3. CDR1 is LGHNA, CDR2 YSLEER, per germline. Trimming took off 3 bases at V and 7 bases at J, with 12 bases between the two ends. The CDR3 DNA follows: TGCGCCAGCAGCCAGGCGGGGGTGGGTGAAAAACTGTTTTTT. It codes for CASSQAGVGEKLFF.

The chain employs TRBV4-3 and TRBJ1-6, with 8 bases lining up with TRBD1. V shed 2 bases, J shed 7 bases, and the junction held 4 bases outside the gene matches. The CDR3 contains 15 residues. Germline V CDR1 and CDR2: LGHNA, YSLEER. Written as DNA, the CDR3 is TGCGCCAGCAGCCAACCGGACAGGGCAAATTCACCCCTCCACTTT. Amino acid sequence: CASSQPDRANSPLHF.

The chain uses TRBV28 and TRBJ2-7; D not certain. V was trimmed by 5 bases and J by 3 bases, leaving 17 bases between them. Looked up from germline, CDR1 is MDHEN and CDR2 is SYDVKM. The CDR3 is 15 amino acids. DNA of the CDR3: TGTGCCAGCAGTCTTATATATGGGCCCAACTACGAGCAGTACTTC. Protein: CASSLIYGPNYEQYF. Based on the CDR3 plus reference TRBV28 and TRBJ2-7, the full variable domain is DVKVTQSSRYLVKRTGEKVFLECVQDMDHENMFWYRQDPGLGLRLIYFSYDVKMKEKGDIPEGYSVSREKKERFSLILESASTNQTSMYLCASSLIYGPNYEQYFGPGTRLTVT.

The CDR3 sequence: CASSLGGRANEQFF. In DNA form, the CDR3 reads TGTGCCAGCAGCTTGGGGGGGCGGGCCAATGAGCAGTTCTTC. The chain recombines TRBV5-4 with TRBJ2-1; possible D gene TRBD1, 6 bases. CDR1 is SGHNT and CDR2 is YYREEE in the germline V gene (reference sequence). Trimming took off 0 bases at V and 6 bases at J, with 10 bases between the two ends. CDR3 size: 14 residues.

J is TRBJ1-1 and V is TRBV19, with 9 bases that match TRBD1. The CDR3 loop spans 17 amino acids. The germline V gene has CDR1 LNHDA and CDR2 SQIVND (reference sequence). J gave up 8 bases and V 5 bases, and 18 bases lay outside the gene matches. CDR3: CASSPRTGEQITIEAFF. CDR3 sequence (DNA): TGTGCCAGTAGTCCCAGGACAGGGGAACAGATCACCATAGAAGCTTTCTTT.

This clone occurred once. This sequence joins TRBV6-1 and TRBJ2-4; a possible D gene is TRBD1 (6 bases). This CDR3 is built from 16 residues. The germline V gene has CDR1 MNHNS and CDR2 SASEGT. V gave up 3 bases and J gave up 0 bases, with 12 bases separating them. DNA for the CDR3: TGTGCCAGCAGTGAGGGGGCAGTCGCAGCCAAAAACATTCAGTACTTC. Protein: CASSEGAVAAKNIQYF.

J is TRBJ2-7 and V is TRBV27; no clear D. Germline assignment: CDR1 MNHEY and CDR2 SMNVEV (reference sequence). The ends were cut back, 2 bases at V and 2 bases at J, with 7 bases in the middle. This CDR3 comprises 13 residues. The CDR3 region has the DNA TGTGCCAGCAGTTTAAAGCCGACCTACGAGCAGTACTTC. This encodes CASSLKPTYEQYF.

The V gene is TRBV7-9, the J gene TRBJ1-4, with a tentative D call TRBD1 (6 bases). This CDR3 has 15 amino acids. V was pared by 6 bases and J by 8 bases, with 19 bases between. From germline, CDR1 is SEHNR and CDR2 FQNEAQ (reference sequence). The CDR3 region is CASRRGTAGREKLFF. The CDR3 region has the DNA TGTGCCAGCAGAAGGGGGACGGCTGGTAGGGAAAAACTGTTTTTT.

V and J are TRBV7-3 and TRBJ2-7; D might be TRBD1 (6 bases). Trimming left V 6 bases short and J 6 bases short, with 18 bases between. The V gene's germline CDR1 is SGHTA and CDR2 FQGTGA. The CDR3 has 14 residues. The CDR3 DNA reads TGTGCCAGCAGACCTAGGGACACCTCCACCGAGCAGTACTTC. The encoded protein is CASRPRDTSTEQYF.

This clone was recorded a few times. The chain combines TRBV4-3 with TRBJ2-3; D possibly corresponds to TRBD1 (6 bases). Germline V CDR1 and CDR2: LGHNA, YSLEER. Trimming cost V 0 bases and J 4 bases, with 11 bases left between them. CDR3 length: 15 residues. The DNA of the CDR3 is TGCGCCAGCAGCCAAGATCAGGGGTCGGCAGATACGCAGTATTTT. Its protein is CASSQDQGSADTQYF.

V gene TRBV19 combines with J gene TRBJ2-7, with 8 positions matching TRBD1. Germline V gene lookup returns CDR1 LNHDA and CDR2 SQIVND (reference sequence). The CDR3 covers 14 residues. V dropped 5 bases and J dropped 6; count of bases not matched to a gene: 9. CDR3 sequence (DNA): TGTGCCAGTAGTGATCGGGACAGGAGGGGCGAGCAGTACTTC. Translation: CASSDRDRRGEQYF.

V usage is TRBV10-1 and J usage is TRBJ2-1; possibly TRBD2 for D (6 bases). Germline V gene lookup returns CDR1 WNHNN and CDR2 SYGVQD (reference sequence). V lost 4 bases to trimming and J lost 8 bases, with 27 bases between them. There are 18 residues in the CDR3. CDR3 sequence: CASSGEEGLNLARYEQFF. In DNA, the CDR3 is TGCGCCAGCAGTGGTGAGGAGGGACTCAACCTAGCGAGGTATGAGCAGTTCTTC.

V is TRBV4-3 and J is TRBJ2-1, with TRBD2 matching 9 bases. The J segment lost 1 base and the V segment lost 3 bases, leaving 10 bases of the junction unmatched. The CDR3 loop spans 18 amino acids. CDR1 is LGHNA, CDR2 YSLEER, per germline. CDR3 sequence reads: CASSQEGIAGASYNEQFF. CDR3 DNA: TGCGCCAGCAGCCAGGAAGGGATAGCGGGAGCGTCCTACAATGAGCAGTTCTTC.

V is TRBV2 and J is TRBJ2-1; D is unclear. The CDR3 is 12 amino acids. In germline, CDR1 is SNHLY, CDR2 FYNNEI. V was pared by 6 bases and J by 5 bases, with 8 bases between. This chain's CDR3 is CASSEENNEQFF. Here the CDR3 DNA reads TGTGCCAGCAGCGAGGAGAACAATGAGCAGTTCTTC. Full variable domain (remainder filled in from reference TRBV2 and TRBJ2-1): EPEVTQTPSHQVTQMGQEVILRCVPISNHLYFYWYRQILGQKVEFLVSFYNNEISEKSEIFDDQFSVERPDGSNFTLKIRSTKLEDSAMYFCASSEENNEQFFGPGTRLTVL.

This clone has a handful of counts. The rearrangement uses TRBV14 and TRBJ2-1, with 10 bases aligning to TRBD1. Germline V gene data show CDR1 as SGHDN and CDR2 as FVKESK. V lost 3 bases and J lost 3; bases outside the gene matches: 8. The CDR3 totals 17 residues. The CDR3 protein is CASSHLRQGAHYNEQFF. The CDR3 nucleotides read TGTGCCAGCAGCCACCTACGACAGGGGGCTCACTACAATGAGCAGTTCTTC.